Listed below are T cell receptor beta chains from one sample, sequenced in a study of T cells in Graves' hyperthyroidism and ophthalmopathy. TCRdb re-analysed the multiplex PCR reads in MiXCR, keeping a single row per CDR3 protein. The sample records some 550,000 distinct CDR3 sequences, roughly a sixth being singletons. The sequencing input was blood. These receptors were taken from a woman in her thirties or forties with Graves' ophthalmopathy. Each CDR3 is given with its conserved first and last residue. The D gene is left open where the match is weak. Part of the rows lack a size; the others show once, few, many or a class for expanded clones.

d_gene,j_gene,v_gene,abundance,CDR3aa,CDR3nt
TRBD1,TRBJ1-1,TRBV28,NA,CASSFRGAKGTEAFF,TGTGCCAGCAGTTTCAGGGGGGCTAAAGGAACTGAAGCTTTCTTT
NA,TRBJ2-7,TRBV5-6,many,CASSWKTGRNSYEQYF,TGTGCCAGCAGCTGGAAAACAGGGCGGAACTCCTACGAGCAGTACTTC
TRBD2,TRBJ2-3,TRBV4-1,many,CASSLGLADPRDTQYF,TGCGCCAGCAGCCTCGGACTAGCGGACCCCAGGGATACGCAGTATTTT
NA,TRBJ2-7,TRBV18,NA,CVSSPGTSSYEQYF,TGTGTCAGCTCACCAGGGACAAGCTCCTACGAGCAGTACTTC
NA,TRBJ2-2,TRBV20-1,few,CSATESPFTGELFF,TGCAGTGCTACAGAAAGCCCTTTCACCGGGGAGCTGTTTTTT
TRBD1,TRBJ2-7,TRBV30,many,CAWSRGGSSYEQYF,TGTGCCTGGAGCAGAGGGGGCAGCTCCTACGAGCAGTACTTC
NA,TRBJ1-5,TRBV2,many,CASSGPLPHQPQHF,TGTGCCAGCAGTGGGCCTTTACCCCATCAGCCCCAGCATTTT
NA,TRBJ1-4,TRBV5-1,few,CASSVDHEKLFF,TGCGCCAGCAGCGTGGACCATGAAAAACTGTTTTTT
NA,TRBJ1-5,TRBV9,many,CASSHNHPTTDSNQPQHF,TGTGCCAGCAGCCACAATCACCCAACGACAGATAGCAATCAGCCCCAGCATTTT
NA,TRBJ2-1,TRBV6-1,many,CASSEGEGTHSEQFF,TGTGCCAGCAGTGAGGGGGAAGGGACACATAGTGAGCAGTTCTTC
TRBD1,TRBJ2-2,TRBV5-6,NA,CASSLGPGGERSTGELFF,TGTGCCAGCAGCTTGGGTCCAGGGGGCGAACGTAGCACCGGGGAGCTGTTTTTT
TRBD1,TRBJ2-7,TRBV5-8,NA,CASSSGQEPYEQYF,TGTGCCAGCAGCAGCGGACAGGAACCCTACGAGCAGTACTTC
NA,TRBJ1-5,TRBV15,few,CATSRGGVGQPQHF,TGTGCCACCAGCAGAGGCGGGGTGGGCCAGCCCCAGCATTTT
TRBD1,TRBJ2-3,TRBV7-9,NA,CASSSGQAGGTDTQYF,TGTGCCAGCAGCTCCGGACAGGCCGGAGGCACAGATACGCAGTATTTT
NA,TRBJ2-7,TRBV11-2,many,CASSLDQNSGISYEQYF,TGTGCCAGCAGCTTAGATCAGAATAGCGGTATCTCCTACGAGCAGTACTTC
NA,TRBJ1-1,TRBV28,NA,CASSSMDAMNTEAFF,TGTGCCAGCAGTTCCATGGACGCGATGAACACTGAAGCTTTCTTT
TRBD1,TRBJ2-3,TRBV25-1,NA,CASSAGQGAHTDTQYF,TGTGCCAGCAGTGCGGGACAGGGGGCGCACACAGATACGCAGTATTTT
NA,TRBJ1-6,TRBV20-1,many,CSAKSGDGSPLHF,TGCAGTGCTAAGTCGGGGGATGGCTCACCCCTCCACTTT
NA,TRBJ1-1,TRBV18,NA,CASSPGHTEAFF,TGTGCCAGCTCACCCGGGCACACTGAAGCTTTCTTT
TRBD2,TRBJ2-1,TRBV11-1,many,CASRPAGSSYNEQFF,TGTGCCAGCAGGCCAGCGGGGAGCTCCTACAATGAGCAGTTCTTC
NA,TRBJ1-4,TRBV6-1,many,CASSSLGAGNEKLFF,TGTGCCAGCAGTTCACTGGGGGCTGGTAATGAAAAACTGTTTTTT
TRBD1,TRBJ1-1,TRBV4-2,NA,CASSQVGGGGLTEAFF,TGTGCCAGCAGCCAAGTCGGAGGGGGCGGGCTCACTGAAGCTTTCTTT
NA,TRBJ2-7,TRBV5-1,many,CASSLDFQTSYEQYF,TGCGCCAGCAGCTTGGATTTCCAAACCTCCTACGAGCAGTACTTC
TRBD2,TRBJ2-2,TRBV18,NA,CASSPGLAGMAGELFF,TGTGCCAGCTCACCGGGACTAGCGGGAATGGCCGGGGAGCTGTTTTTT
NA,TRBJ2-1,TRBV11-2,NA,CASSMTRPARNEQFF,TGTGCCAGCAGCATGACGAGACCAGCGCGCAATGAGCAGTTCTTC
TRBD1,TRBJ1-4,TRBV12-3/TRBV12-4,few,CASSFFGRGEKLFF,TGTGCCAGCAGTTTCTTCGGCAGGGGGGAAAAACTGTTTTTT
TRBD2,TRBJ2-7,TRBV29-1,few,CSVEAGLAGAGEQYF,TGCAGCGTTGAAGCCGGACTAGCGGGAGCTGGAGAGCAGTACTTC
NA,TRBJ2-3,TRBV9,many,CASSPSLGTQYF,TGTGCCAGCAGCCCATCCCTTGGGACGCAGTATTTT
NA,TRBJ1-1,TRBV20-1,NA,CSAPISKTVNTEAFF,TGCAGTGCCCCGATCTCGAAGACGGTGAACACTGAAGCTTTCTTT
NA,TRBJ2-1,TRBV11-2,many,CASSLPLSYNEQFF,TGTGCCAGCAGCTTACCCCTATCCTACAATGAGCAGTTCTTC
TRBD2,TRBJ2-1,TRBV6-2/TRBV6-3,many,CASSLRAGGGEQFF,TGTGCCAGCAGTCTAAGAGCGGGGGGAGGTGAGCAGTTCTTC
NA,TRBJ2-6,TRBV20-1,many,CSAEKRFGANVLTF,TGCAGTGCCGAGAAACGGTTCGGGGCCAACGTCCTGACTTTC
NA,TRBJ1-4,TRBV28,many,CASSPGQSTNEKLFF,TGTGCCAGCAGTCCCGGACAGTCAACTAATGAAAAACTGTTTTTT
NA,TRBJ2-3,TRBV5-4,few,CASRRDSPTDTQYF,TGTGCCAGCAGGCGGGACAGCCCCACAGATACGCAGTATTTT
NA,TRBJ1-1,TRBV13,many,CASSLFLRGTEAFF,TGTGCCAGCAGCTTATTTTTACGGGGGACTGAAGCTTTCTTT
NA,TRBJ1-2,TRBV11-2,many,CASSLNENYGYTF,TGTGCCAGCAGCTTAAACGAAAACTATGGCTACACCTTC
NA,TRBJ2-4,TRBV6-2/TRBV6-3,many,CASSSDEAKNIQYF,TGTGCCAGCAGTTCGGATGAAGCCAAAAACATTCAGTACTTC
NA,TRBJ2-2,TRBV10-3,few,CAISDSAGYTGELFF,TGTGCCATCAGTGACTCAGCGGGCTACACCGGGGAGCTGTTTTTT
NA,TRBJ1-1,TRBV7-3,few,CASSLGAGITEAFF,TGTGCCAGCAGCTTAGGGGCTGGAATCACTGAAGCTTTCTTT
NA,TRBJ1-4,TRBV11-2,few,CASSGATNEKLFF,TGTGCCAGCAGCGGCGCAACTAATGAAAAACTGTTTTTT
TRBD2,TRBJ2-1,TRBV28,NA,CASLLRPGTSGRGAYNEQFF,TGTGCCAGCCTGCTCCGCCCCGGGACTAGCGGGAGGGGGGCCTACAATGAGCAGTTCTTC
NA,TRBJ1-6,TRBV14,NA,CASSQSGRGFSPLHF,TGTGCCAGCAGCCAATCGGGCAGGGGTTTTTCACCCCTCCACTTT
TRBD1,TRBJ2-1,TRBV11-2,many,CASSLGTGDYNEQFF,TGTGCCAGCAGCCTAGGGACAGGAGATTACAATGAGCAGTTCTTC
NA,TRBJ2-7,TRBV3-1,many,CASSQAGGLVEQYF,TGTGCCAGCAGCCAAGCGGGGGGCCTAGTTGAGCAGTACTTC
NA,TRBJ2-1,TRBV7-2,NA,CASSLPREGQGTYNEQFF,TGTGCCAGCAGCTTACCCCGGGAGGGACAGGGTACCTACAATGAGCAGTTCTTC
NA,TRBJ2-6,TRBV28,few,CASSFGRQAPRGANVLTF,TGTGCCAGCAGTTTTGGCCGACAGGCCCCTCGGGGGGCCAACGTCCTGACTTTC